The 3 T cell receptor beta chains in this list originate from one sample, sequenced in a study of T cell repertoires in cytomegalovirus infection (dated by TCRdb to the late 2010s). TCRdb shows the sequencer as Illumina HiSeq 1500. Using fastp trimming at Q25 and MiXCR clonotype assembly, TCRdb reanalyzed the public sequencing data and kept in-frame beta chains. Rows are unified per CDR3 protein, each entry keeping the most common DNA and genes. Counted in this sample were over 100,000 distinct CDR3 sequences; about 30% of them appeared once. The ten top clones hold about 81% of the sample. Interpreted using the paper, the treatment or condition label stands for: in vitro stimulation with specific CMV peptide epitopes to enrich CMV-specific T cells. These receptors' targets are unknown. The sample here was CD8+ T cells from cultured PBMCs, taken from culture after CMV antigen stimulation. The receptors were gathered from a human donor in good health (CMV status not recorded). Some clones in this sample may be carry-over from other donors' samples.

This clonotype was counted ten times or more. This chain uses TRBV12-3 or TRBV12-4 with TRBJ2-1, with 7 bases identical to TRBD1. This CDR3 is 14 amino acids long. The J segment lost 4 bases and the V segment lost 7 bases, leaving 7 bases of the junction unmatched. For the CDR3, the DNA is TGTGCCAGCAACTCGGGACAGTTTTACAATGAGCAGTTCTTC. This gives the protein CASNSGQFYNEQFF.

The sample holds one count of this clonotype. The chain links TRBV9 to TRBJ2-1, with TRBD2 matching over 12 bases. Germline trimming cut 4 bases from V and 7 bases from J; bases unmatched to any gene: 9. CDR1 and CDR2 (germline): SGDLS, YYNGEE. This CDR3 is built from 16 residues. The chain's CDR3 is CASSPRGLAGSNEQFF. DNA of the CDR3: TGTGCCAGCAGCCCCCGTGGACTAGCGGGGTCTAATGAGCAGTTCTTC.

The J gene is TRBJ2-7, the V gene TRBV7-3; D may be TRBD1 (6 bases). The CDR3 is 20 amino acids. Trimming left V 5 bases short and J 5 bases short, with 34 bases between. CDR1 is SGHTA and CDR2 is FQGTGA in the germline V gene. For the CDR3, the DNA is TGTGCCAGCAGCCCCGGACAGCCTTTAAACCCACTTCCTACTCCCGACGAGCAGTACTTC. It specifies CASSPGQPLNPLPTPDEQYF.